This paragraph reports one TCR beta chain. Its matching antigen is unknown. Germline V CDR1 and CDR2: SGHTA, FQGNSA. Trimming cost V 1 base and J 4 bases, with 13 bases left between them. The CDR3 has 15 residues. The data are from a study of lymphopenia after photon versus proton radiotherapy. Produced via immunoSEQ multiplex PCR; TCRdb's table is partial and in-frame only. This table holds around 66,000 clones, around 87% found once. Regarding the study as a whole: After the lymphocyte nadir, photon-treated repertoires showed oligoclonal expansion, especially of CD8+ Temra cells. In patients who died, overall survival fell as post-nadir TCR diversity dropped more. Better survival with proton therapy was suggested as possible, not demonstrated. Relative stability marked proton patients; photon patients lost diversity and naive cells.

This clonotype originated in a man aged 35-49 years with gastric cancer. The chain recombines TRBV7-2 with TRBJ1-2; TRBD1 is a possible D gene (6 bases). Sequencing used peripheral blood, obtained from a patient treated with photon-based radiotherapy. The CDR3 nucleotides read TGTGCCAGCAGCTTAGGTGACAGGCTAGCCTATGGCTACACCTTC. This sequence encodes CASSLGDRLAYGYTF.